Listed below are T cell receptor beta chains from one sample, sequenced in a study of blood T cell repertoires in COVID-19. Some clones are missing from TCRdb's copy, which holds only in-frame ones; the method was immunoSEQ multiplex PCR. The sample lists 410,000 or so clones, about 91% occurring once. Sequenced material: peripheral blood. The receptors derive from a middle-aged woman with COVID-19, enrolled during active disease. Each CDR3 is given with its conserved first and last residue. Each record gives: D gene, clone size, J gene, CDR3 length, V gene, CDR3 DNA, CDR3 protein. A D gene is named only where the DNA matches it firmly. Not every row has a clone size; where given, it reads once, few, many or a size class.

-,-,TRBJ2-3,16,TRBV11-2,TGTGCCAGCAGCCTTGTGCGACGGGCTGGGGGGGATACGCAGTATTTT,CASSLVRRAGGDTQYF
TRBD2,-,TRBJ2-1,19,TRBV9,TGTGCCAGCAGCGAGGGTAGCGGGGGCAGGACAAGCTCCTACAATGAGCAGTTCTTC,CASSEGSGGRTSSYNEQFF
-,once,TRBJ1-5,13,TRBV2,TGTGCCAGCGCCCCGGGAAGCAATCAGCCCCAGCATTTT,CASAPGSNQPQHF
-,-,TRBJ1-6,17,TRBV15,TGTGCCACCAGCACGAGGCAGTCGAGCTCCTATAATTCACCCCTCCACTTT,CATSTRQSSSYNSPLHF
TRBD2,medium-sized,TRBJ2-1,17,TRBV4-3,TGCGCCAGCAGCCAAGAACTAGCGGGGGGGCGCTACAATGAGCAGTTCTTC,CASSQELAGGRYNEQFF
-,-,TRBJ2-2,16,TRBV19,TGTGCCAGTAACGGTCGGACGGGGAGCAACACCGGGGAGCTGTTTTTT,CASNGRTGSNTGELFF
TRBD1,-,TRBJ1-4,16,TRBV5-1,TGCGCCAGCAGCTTCCGTAACAGGGGGCAAGGAGAAAAACTGTTTTTT,CASSFRNRGQGEKLFF
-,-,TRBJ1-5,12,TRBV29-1,TGCAGCGCCTGCTATAGCAATCAGCCCCAGCATTTT,CSACYSNQPQHF
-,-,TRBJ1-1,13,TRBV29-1,TGCAGCGTTGATTTGGGGAGCCAAACTGAAGCTTTCTTT,CSVDLGSQTEAFF
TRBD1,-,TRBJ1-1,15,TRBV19,TGTGCCAGTAGTTCACAGGGGGCGCCGAACACTGAAGCTTTCTTT,CASSSQGAPNTEAFF
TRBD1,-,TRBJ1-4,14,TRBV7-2,TGTGCCAGCAGTCAGCAGGGGGCTGGTGAAAAACTGTTTTTT,CASSQQGAGEKLFF
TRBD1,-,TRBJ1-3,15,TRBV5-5,TGTGCCAGCAGCTTGGGACAGGGGATCGGAAACACCATATATTTT,CASSLGQGIGNTIYF
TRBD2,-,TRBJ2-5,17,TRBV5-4,TGTGCCAGCAGCTTGGGCGGGACTAGCGGGAGTAGGGAGACCCAGTACTTC,CASSLGGTSGSRETQYF
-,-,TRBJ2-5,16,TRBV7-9,TGTGCCAGCAGCCTTGCTCACCGGGATAACAAAGAGACCCAGTACTTC,CASSLAHRDNKETQYF
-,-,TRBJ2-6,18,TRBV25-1,TGTGCCAGCAGTGATAGGCAGGGGACCCTTCCCGGGGCCAACGTCCTGACTTTC,CASSDRQGTLPGANVLTF
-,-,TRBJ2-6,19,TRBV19,TGTGCCAGTAGTAAGAAACCTCAGGGTGGGGACTCTGGGGCCAACGTCCTGACTTTC,CASSKKPQGGDSGANVLTF
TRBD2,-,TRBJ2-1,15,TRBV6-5,TGTGCCAGTTCCCGGCGACTAGCTCTCTTCCATGAGCAGTTCTTC,CASSRRLALFHEQFF
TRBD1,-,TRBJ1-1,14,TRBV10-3,TGTGCCATCAGCAGGACAGGGATGGACACTGAAGCTTTCTTT,CAISRTGMDTEAFF
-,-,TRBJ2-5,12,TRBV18,TGTGCCAGCTCACCCATCCGGGAGACCCAGTACTTC,CASSPIRETQYF
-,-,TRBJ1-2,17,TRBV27,TGTGCCAGCAGTCCTAAGGGGCGGGGGTGGTTTGACTATGGCTACACCTTC,CASSPKGRGWFDYGYTF
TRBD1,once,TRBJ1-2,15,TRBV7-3,TGTGCCAGCAGCTCGTCCCGGGACAGGGTATCTGGCTACACCTTC,CASSSSRDRVSGYTF
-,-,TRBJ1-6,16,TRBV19,TGTGCCAGTAGTCCCTATTCGTGGGGGGGAAATTCACCCCTCCACTTT,CASSPYSWGGNSPLHF
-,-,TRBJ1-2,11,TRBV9,TGTGCCAGCAGCGGTGGGACAGGCTACACCTTC,CASSGGTGYTF
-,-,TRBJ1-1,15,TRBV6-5,TGTGCCAGCAGTTACTTTCCAGAGGGGAACACTGAAGCTTTCTTT,CASSYFPEGNTEAFF
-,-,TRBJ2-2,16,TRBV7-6,TGTGCCAGCAGCTCCAGGGGTAGTGGCTTCACCGGGGAGCTGTTTTTT,CASSSRGSGFTGELFF
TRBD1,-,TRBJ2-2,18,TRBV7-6,TGTGCCAGCAGCTATTCTAGGACAGGGGAGAGGTCAATCGGGGAGCTGTTTTTT,CASSYSRTGERSIGELFF
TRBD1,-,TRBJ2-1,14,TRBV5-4,TGTGCCAGCAGGCTTGGGGACAGGGAGGAGGAGCAGTTCTTC,CASRLGDREEEQFF
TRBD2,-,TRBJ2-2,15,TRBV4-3,TGCGCCAGCAGCCAACTACTAGCGTCCACCGGGGAGCTGTTTTTT,CASSQLLASTGELFF